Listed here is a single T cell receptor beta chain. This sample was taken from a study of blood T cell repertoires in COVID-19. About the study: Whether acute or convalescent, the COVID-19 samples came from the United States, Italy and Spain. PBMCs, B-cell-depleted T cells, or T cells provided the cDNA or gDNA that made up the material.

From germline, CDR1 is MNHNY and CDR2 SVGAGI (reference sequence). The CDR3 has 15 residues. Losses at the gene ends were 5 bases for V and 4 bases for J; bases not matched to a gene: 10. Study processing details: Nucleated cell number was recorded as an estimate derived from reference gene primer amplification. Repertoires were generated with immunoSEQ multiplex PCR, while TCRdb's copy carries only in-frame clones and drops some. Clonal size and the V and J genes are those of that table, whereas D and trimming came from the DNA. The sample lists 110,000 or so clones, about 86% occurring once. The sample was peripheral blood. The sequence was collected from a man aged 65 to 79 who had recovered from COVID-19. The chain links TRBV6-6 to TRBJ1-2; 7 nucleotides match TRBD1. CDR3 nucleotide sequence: TGTGCCAGCAGTCCACGGACAGGTTCGCTCTATGGCTACACCTTC. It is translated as CASSPRTGSLYGYTF.